This T cell receptor beta chain was identified during a study of T cell repertoires in cytomegalovirus infection. This clonotype was detected ten times or more. The antigen remains undetermined. V lost 6 bases to trimming and J lost 3 bases, with 12 bases between them. Germline CDR1 and CDR2: MNHNS and SASEGT. The length of the CDR3 is 13 residues. TCRdb re-analysed the reads in MiXCR, keeping a single row per CDR3 protein. In the table there are 150,000 to 200,000 distinct CDR3 sequences, more than 9% of which are singletons. Points from the study as a whole: Within the response measured ex vivo, HLA-C-restricted CMV-specific TCR beta clonotypes were dominant.

The clonotype originates from a human donor in good health (CMV status not recorded). Some clones in this sample may be carry-over from other donors' samples. The chain couples TRBV6-1 to TRBJ2-7, with D perhaps given as TRBD1 or TRBD2 (5 bases each). Sequencing was performed on PBMCs. The CDR3 loop is CASSRGGNYEQYF. The CDR3 DNA is TGTGCCAGCAGCCGTGGGGGTAACTACGAGCAGTACTTC.